This paragraph reports one T cell receptor beta chain. The data belong to a study of blood T cell repertoires in COVID-19. Profiled with immunoSEQ multiplex PCR; TCRdb holds only in-frame clones, not every one. The sample contains about 120,000 clones, more than 75% of which appear only once. Trimming shortened V by 6 bases and J by 1 base, and 10 bases separated the two germline ends. The CDR3 covers 13 residues. CDR1 SGHNT and CDR2 YYREEE come from the germline V gene (reference sequence). The V call is TRBV5-4, the J call TRBJ1-2; D may be TRBD1 (6 bases). The sample taken for sequencing was peripheral blood. The sequence came from a man aged 55 to 70 with acute or convalescent COVID-19. The CDR3 nucleotides read TGTGCCAGCACCCAGGGGAATAACTATGGCTACACCTTC. Translating gives CASTQGNNYGYTF.